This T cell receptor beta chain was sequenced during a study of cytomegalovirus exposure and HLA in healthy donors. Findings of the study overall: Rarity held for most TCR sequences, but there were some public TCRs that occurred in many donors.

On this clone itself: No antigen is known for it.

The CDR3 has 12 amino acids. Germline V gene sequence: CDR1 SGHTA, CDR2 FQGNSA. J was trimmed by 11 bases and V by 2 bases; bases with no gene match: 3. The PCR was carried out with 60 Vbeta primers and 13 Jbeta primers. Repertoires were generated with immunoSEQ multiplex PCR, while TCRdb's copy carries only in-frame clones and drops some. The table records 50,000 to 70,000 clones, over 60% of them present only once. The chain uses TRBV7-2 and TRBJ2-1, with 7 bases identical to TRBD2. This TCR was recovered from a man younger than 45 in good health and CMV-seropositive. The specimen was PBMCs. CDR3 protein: CASSLLAAQQFF. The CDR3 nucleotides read TGTGCCAGCAGCTTACTAGCGGCCCAGCAGTTCTTC.